This T cell receptor beta chain was sequenced during a study of tumor-infiltrating lymphocytes in primary liver carcinoma. Starting material of 400 to 600 ng total RNA yielded TCR beta cDNA via a constant-region primer. Researchers made the TCR beta libraries by running three nested multiplex PCR rounds with slightly modified ARM-PCR. With TRBV1-TRBV30 forward primers and a C-beta reverse primer, the first two PCR rounds were run for approximately 10 cycles each. From the multiplex PCR reads, TCRdb called clonotypes with MiXCR, one entry per CDR3 protein. The sample shows approximately 210,000 distinct CDR3 sequences, 65% of them seen only once. Regarding this clonotype: Given a much more abundant clone one base away, this may be a read error.

This CDR3 is built from 14 residues. Germline DNA was extracted too, while blood RNA derived from unsorted whole blood. This receptor was obtained from a woman aged 55-69 years with primary liver carcinoma and hepatitis B virus infection. Sample: peripheral blood. The chain couples TRBV12-3 or TRBV12-4 to TRBJ2-5, with 11 nucleotides matching TRBD1. Here the CDR3 reads CTSSGQGAGETQYF. CDR3 sequence (DNA): TGTACCAGCAGCGGACAGGGGGCGGGGGAGACCCAGTACTTC.